Sequencing of this T cell receptor (beta chain) was carried out in a study of identical twins. Study-level points and caveats: Compared with unrelated sharing, twin-shared out-of-frame alpha sequences had more low-probability sequences.

TCRdb independently ran MiXCR on the 5' RACE reads; one entry per CDR3 protein. The sample shows 500,000 to 600,000 distinct CDR3 sequences, approximately 22% of them seen only once. This clonotype has at least ten counts. Its specificity is unknown. Germline lookup yields CDR1 WNHNN and CDR2 SYGVQD (reference sequence). V lost 2 bases, J lost 0 bases, and 0 bases stayed unmatched. The CDR3 sequence is 15 residues long. These data also featured in a second study, about T cells expressing NK-cell markers. In that study: From sorted CD3+CD56+NKG2C+, CD3+CD56+NKG2C- and CD3+CD56-NKG2C+ T cells came the TCR beta repertoires. These clonotypes, the leaders elsewhere, also led the CD3+CD56-NKG2C+ fraction in four donors. No clear determination of HCMV specificity was made for expanded NKG2C+ T cell clones.

The specimen sequenced was CD4+ T cells sorted from blood. The receptor was derived from a woman aged 18-30 years in good health. The V call is TRBV10-1, the J call TRBJ2-1; TRBD2 matches at 8 bases. The CDR3, as DNA: TGCGCCAGCAGTGAGGGGACTAGCTCCTACAATGAGCAGTTCTTC. Protein: CASSEGTSSYNEQFF.